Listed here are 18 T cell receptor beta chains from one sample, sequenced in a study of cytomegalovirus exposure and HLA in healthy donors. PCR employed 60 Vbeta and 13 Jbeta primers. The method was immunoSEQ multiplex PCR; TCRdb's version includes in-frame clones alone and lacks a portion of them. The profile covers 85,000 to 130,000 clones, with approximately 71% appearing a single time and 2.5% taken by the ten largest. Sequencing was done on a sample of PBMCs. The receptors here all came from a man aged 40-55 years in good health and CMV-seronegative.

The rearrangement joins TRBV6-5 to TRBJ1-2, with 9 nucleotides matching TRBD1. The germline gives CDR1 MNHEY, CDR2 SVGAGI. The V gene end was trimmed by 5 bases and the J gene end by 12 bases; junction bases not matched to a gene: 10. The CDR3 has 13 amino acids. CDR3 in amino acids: CASSQGQGLKDTF. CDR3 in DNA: TGTGCCAGCAGTCAGGGACAGGGCCTTAAGGACACCTTC.

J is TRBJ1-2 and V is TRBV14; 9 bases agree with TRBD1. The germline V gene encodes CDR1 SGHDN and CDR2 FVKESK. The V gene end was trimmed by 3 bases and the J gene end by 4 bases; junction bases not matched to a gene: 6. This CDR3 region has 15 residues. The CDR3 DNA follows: TGTGCCAGCAGCCAGGGACAGGGATACTCCTATGGCTACACCTTC. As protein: CASSQGQGYSYGYTF.

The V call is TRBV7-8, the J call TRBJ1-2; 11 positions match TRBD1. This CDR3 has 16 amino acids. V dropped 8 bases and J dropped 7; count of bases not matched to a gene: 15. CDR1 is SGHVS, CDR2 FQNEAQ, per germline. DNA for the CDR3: TGTGCCAGCCGAACCCTGGGGGGACAGGGGGAGGGTGGCTACACCTTC. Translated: CASRTLGGQGEGGYTF.

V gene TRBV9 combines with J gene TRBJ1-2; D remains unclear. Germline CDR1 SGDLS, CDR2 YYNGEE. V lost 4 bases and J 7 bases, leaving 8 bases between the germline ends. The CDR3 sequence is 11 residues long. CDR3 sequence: CASSLEGGYTF. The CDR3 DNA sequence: TGTGCCAGCAGCCTGGAGGGTGGCTACACCTTC.

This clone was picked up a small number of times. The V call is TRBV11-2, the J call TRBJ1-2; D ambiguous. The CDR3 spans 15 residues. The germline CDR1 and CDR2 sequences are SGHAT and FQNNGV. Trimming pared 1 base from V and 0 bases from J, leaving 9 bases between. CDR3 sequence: CASSLVFGANYGYTF. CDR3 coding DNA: TGTGCCAGCAGCTTAGTCTTTGGAGCTAACTATGGCTACACCTTC.

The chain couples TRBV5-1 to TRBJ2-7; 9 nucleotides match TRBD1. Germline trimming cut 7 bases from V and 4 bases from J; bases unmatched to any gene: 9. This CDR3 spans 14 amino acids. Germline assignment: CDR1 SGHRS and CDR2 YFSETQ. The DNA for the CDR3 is TGCGCCAGCTCTTCCGGGACAGGGTGGTACGAGCAGTACTTC. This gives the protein CASSSGTGWYEQYF.

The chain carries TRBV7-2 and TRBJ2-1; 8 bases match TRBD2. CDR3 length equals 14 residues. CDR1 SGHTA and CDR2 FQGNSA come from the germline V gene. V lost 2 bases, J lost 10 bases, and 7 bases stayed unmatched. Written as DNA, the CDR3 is TGTGCCAGCAGCTTATCAACTAGCGGAATCGAGCAGTTCTTC. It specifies CASSLSTSGIEQFF.

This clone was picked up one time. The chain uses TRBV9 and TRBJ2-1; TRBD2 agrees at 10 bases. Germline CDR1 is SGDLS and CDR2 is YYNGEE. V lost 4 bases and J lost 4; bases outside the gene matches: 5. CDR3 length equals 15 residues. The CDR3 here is CASSLQRGGYNEQFF. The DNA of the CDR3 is TGTGCCAGCAGCTTACAGCGGGGGGGTTACAATGAGCAGTTCTTC. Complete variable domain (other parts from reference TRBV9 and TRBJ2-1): DSGVTQTPKHLITATGQRVTLRCSPRSGDLSVYWYQQSLDQGLQFLIQYYNGEERAKGNILERFSAQQFPDLHSELNLSSLELGDSALYFCASSLQRGGYNEQFFGPGTRLTVL.

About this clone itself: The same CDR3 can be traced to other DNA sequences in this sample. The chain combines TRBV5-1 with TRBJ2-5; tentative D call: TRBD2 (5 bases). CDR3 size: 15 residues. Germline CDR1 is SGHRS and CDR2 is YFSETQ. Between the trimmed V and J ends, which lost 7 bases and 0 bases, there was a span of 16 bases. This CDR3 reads CASGLYTGNQETQYF. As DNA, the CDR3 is TGCGCCAGCGGTCTGTACACCGGGAACCAAGAGACCCAGTACTTC. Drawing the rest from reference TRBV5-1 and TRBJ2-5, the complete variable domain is KAGVTQTPRYLIKTRGQQVTLSCSPISGHRSVSWYQQTPGQGLQFLFEYFSETQRNKGNFPGRFSGRQFSNSRSEMNVSTLELGDSALYLCASGLYTGNQETQYFGPGTRLLVL.

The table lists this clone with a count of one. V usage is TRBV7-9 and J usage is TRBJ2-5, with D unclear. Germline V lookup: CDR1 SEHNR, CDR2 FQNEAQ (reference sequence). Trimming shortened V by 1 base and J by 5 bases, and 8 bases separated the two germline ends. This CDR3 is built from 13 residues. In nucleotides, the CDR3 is TGTGCCAGCAGCTTAGTGCGGTCCGAGACCCAGTACTTC. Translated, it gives CASSLVRSETQYF.

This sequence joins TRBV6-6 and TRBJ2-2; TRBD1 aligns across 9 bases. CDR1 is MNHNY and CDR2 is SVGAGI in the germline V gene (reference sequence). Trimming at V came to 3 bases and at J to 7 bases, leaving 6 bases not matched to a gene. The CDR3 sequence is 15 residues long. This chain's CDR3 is CASSYGQGLDGELFF. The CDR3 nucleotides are TGTGCCAGCAGTTATGGACAGGGGCTGGACGGGGAGCTGTTTTTT.

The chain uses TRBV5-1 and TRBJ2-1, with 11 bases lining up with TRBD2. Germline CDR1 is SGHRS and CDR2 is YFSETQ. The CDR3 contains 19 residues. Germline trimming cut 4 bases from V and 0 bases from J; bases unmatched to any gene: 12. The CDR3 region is CASSPGGSGGAGSYNEQFF. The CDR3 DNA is TGCGCCAGCAGCCCGGGGGGTAGCGGGGGGGCTGGCTCCTACAATGAGCAGTTCTTC.

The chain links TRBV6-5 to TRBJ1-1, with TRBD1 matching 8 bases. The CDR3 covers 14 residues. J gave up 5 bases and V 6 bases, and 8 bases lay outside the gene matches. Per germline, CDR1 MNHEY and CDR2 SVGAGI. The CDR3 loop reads CASRPTGVRTEAFF. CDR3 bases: TGTGCCAGCAGACCGACAGGGGTTCGTACTGAAGCTTTCTTT.

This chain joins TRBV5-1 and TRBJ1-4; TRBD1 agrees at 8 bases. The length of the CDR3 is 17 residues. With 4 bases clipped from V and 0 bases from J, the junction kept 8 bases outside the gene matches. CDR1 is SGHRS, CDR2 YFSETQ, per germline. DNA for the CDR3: TGCGCCAGCAGCACGACAGGGGATCATACAACTAATGAAAAACTGTTTTTT. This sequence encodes CASSTTGDHTTNEKLFF.

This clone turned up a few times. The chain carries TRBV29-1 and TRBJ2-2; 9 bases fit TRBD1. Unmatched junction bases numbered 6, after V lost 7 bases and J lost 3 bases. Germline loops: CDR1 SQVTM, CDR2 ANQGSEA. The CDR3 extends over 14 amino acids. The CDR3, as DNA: TGCAGCGCTGGGACAGGGTCGGACACCGGGGAGCTGTTTTTT. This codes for CSAGTGSDTGELFF.

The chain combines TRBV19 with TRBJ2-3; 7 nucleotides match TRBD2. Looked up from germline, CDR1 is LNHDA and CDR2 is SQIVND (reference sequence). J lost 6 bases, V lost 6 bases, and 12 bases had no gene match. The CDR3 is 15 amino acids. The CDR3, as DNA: TGTGCCAGTAGCCAAGGGGCGGGGGAGTTCGATACGCAGTATTTT. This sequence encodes CASSQGAGEFDTQYF.

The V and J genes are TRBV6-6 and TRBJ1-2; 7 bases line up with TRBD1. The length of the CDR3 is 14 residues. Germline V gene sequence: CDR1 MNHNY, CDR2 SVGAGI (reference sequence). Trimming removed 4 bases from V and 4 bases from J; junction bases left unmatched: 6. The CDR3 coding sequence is TGTGCCAGCAGTTCGACAGGGAGAGGCTATGGCTACACCTTC. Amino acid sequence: CASSSTGRGYGYTF.

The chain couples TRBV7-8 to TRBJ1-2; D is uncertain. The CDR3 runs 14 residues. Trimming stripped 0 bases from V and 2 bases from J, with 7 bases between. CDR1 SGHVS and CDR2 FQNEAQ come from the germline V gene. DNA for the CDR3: TGTGCCAGCAGCTTAGCGGAGGGAAACTATGGCTACACCTTC. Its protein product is CASSLAEGNYGYTF. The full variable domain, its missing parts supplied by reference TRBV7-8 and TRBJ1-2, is GAGVSQSPRYKVAKRGQDVALRCDPISGHVSLFWYQQALGQGPEFLTYFQNEAQLDKSGLPSDRFFAERPEGSVSTLKIQRTQQEDSAVYLCASSLAEGNYGYTFGSGTRLTVV.